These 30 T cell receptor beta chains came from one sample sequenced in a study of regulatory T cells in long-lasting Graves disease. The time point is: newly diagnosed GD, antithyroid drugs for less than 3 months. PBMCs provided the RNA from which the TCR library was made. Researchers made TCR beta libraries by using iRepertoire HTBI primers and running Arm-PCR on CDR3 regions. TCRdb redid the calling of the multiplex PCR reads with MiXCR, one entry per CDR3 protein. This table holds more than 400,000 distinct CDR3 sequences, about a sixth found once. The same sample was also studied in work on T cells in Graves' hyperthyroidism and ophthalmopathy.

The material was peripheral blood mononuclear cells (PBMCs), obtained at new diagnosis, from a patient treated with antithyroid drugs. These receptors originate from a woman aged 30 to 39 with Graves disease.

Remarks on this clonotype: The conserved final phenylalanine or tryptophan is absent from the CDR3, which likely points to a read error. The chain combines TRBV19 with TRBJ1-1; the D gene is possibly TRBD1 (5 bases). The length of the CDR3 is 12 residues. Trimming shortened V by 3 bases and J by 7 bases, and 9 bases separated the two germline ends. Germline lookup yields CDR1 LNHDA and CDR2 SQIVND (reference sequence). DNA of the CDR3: TGTGCCAGTAGTATGGGGGGGAATGAAGCTTTCTCT. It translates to CASSMGGNEAFS.

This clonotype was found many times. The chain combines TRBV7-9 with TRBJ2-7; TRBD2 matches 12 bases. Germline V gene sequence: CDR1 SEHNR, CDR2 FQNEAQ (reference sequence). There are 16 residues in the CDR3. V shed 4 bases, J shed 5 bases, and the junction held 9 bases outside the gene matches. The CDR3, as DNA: TGTGCCAGCAGCTCCTACCGACTAGCGGGAGATAACGAGCAGTACTTC. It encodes CASSSYRLAGDNEQYF.

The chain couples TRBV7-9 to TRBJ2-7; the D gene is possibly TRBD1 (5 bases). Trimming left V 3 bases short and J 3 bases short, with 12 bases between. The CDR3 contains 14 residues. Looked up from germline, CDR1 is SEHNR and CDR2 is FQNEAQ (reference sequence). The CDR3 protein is CASSLNGRDYEQYF. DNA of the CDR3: TGTGCCAGCAGCTTGAATGGCAGGGACTACGAGCAGTACTTC.

As DNA, the CDR3 is TGCAGTGCTAGCGCCCCGGGATTCGACACTGAAGCTTTCTTT. Protein sequence: CSASAPGFDTEAFF. The rearrangement uses TRBV20-1 and TRBJ1-1, with unresolved D. CDR1 and CDR2 (germline): DFQATT, SNEGSKA (reference sequence). This CDR3 is 14 amino acids long. Trimming took off 3 bases at V and 3 bases at J, with 14 bases between the two ends.

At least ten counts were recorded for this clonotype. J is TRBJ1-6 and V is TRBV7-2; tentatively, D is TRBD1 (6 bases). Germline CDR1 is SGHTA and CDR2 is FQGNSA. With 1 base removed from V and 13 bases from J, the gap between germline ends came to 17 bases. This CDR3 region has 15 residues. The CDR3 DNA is TGTGCCAGCAGCTTAGGGGGACAAGGGAATAGTCCCCTCCACTTT. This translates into CASSLGGQGNSPLHF.

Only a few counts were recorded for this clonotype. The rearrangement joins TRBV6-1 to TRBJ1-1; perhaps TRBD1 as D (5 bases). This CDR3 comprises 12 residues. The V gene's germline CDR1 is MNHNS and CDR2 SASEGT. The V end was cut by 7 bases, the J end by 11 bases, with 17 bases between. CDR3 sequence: CASIQGSGSAFF. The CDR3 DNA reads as TGTGCCAGCATCCAGGGTTCAGGTTCGGCTTTCTTT.

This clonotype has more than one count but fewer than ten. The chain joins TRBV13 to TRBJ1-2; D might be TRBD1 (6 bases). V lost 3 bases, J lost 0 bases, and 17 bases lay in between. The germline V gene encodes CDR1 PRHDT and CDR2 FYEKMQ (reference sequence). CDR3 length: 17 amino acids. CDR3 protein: CASSLGGGRPSNYGYTF. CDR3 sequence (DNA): TGTGCCAGCAGCTTGGGGGGGGGCCGACCTTCTAACTATGGCTACACCTTC.

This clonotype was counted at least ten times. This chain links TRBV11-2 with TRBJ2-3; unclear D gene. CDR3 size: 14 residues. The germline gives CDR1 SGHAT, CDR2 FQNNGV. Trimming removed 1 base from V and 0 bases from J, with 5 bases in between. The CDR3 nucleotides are TGTGCCAGCAGCTTAGCGATTAGCACAGATACGCAGTATTTT. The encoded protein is CASSLAISTDTQYF.

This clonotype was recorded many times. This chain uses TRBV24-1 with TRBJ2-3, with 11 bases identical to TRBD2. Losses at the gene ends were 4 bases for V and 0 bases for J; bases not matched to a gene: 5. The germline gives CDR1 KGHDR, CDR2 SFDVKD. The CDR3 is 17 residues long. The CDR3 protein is CATSDPRTSGSTDTQYF. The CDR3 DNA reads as TGTGCCACCAGTGACCCACGGACTAGCGGGAGCACAGATACGCAGTATTTT.

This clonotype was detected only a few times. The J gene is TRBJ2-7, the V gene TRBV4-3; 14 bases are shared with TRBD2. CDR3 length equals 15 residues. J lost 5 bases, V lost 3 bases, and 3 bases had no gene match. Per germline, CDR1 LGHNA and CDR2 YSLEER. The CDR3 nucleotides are TGCGCCAGCAGCCAGGGGACTAGCGGGAGCGACGAGCAGTACTTC. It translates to CASSQGTSGSDEQYF.

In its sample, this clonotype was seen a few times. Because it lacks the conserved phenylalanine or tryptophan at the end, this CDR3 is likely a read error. The CDR3 loop reads CSVLGLSIQPQHS. The CDR3 DNA sequence: TGCAGTGTCCTCGGACTGTCCATTCAGCCCCAGCATTCT. The chain is built from TRBV20-1 and TRBJ1-5; no firm D call. The germline V gene encodes CDR1 DFQATT and CDR2 SNEGSKA (reference sequence). The CDR3 spans 13 residues. The germline V and J ends were trimmed by 7 bases and 6 bases, with 16 bases remaining between them.

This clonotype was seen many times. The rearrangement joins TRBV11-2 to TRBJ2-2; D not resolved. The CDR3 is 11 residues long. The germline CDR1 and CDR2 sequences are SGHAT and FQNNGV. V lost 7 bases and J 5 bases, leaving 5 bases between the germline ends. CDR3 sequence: CASIDTGELFF. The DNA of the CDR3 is TGTGCCAGCATCGATACCGGGGAGCTGTTTTTT.

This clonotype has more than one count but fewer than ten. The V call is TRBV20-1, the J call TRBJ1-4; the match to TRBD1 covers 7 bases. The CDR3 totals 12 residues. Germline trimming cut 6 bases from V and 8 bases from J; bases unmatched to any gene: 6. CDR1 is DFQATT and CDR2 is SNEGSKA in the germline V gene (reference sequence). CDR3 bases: TGCAGTGCCGACCAGGGGGGGGAAAAACTGTTTTTT. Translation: CSADQGGEKLFF.

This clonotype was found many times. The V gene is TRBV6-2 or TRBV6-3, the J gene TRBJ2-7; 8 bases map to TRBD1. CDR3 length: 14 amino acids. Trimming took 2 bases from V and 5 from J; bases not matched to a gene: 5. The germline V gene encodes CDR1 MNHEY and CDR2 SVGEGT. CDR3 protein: CASSYGTGSNEQYF. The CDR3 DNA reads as TGTGCCAGCAGTTACGGGACAGGTTCCAACGAGCAGTACTTC.

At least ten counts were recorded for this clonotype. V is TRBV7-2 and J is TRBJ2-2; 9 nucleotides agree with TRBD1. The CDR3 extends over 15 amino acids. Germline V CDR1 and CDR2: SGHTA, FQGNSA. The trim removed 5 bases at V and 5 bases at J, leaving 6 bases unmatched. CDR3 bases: TGTGCCAGCAGCCTAAGGACAGGGGCTACCGGGGAGCTGTTTTTT. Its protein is CASSLRTGATGELFF. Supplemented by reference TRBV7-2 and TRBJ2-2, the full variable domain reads GAGVSQSPSNKVTEKGKDVELRCDPISGHTALYWYRQSLGQGLEFLIYFQGNSAPDKSGLPSDRFSAERTGGSVSTLTIQRTQQEDSAVYLCASSLRTGATGELFFGEGSRLTVL.

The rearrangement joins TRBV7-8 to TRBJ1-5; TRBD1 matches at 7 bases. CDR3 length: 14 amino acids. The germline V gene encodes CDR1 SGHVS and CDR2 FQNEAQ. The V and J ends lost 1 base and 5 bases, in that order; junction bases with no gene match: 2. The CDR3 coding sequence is TGTGCCAGCAGCTTAGAAACAGGGGATCAGCCCCAGCATTTT. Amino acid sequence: CASSLETGDQPQHF.

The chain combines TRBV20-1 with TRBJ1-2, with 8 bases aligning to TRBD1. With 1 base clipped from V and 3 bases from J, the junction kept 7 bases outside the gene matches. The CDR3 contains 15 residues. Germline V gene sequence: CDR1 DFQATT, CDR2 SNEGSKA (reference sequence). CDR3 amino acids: CSARGARGLDYGYTF. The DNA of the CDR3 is TGCAGTGCTAGAGGAGCCAGGGGGCTAGACTATGGCTACACCTTC.

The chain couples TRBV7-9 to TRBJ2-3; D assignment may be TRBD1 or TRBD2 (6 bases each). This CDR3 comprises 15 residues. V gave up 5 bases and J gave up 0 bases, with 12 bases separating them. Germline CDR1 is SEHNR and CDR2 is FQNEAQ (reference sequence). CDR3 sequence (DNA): TGTGCCAGCAGCGCAAGGGGGGACAGCACAGATACGCAGTATTTT. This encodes CASSARGDSTDTQYF.

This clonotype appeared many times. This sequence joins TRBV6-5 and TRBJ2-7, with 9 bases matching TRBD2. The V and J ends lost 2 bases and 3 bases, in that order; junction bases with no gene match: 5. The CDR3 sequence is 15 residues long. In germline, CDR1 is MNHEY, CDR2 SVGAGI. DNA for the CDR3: TGTGCCAGCAGTTACCGGGCAGCGGGAGGCTACGAGCAGTACTTC. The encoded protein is CASSYRAAGGYEQYF.

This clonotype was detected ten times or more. The CDR3 here is CASSHEAGTTNTGELFF. As DNA, the CDR3 is TGTGCCAGCAGCCATGAGGCCGGGACAACGAACACCGGGGAGCTGTTTTTT. The gene calls are TRBV3-1 and TRBJ2-2; D might be TRBD1 (6 bases). Trimming shortened V by 3 bases and J by 0 bases, and 14 bases separated the two germline ends. CDR3 length: 17 residues. Per the germline V gene, CDR1 is LGHDT and CDR2 is YNNKEL (reference sequence).

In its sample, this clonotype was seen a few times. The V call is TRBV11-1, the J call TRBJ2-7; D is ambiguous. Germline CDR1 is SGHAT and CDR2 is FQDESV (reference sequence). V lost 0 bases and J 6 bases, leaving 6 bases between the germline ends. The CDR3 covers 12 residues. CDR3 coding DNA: TGTGCCAGCAGCTTAGCCTCTAGCGAGCAGTACTTC. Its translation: CASSLASSEQYF.

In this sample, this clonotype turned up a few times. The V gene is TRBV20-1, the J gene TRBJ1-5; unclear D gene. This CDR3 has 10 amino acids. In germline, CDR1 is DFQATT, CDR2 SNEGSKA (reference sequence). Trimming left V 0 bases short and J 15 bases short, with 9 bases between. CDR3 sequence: CSAREAARHF. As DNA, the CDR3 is TGCAGTGCTAGAGAGGCGGCCCGGCATTTT.

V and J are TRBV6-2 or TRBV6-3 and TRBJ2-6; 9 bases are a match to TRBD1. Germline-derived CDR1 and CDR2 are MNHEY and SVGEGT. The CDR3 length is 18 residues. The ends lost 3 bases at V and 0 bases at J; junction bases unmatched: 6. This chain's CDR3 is CASSYSGTGISGANVLTF. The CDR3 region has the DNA TGTGCCAGCAGTTATTCCGGGACAGGGATCTCTGGGGCCAACGTCCTGACTTTC.

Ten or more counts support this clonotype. For the CDR3, the DNA is TGTGCCAGCAGTTTATGGCTTGATGGCTACACCTTC. Translated: CASSLWLDGYTF. The chain combines TRBV28 with TRBJ1-2; no reliable D call. Trimming stripped 0 bases from V and 6 bases from J, with 5 bases between. The V gene's germline CDR1 is MDHEN and CDR2 SYDVKM. The CDR3 is 12 amino acids.

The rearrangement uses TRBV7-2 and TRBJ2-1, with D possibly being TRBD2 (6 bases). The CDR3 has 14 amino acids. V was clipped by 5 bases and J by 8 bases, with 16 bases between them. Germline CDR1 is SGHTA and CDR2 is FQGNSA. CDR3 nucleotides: TGTGCCAGCAGCCATAGGTCCCGGGACTATGAGCAGTTCTTC. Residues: CASSHRSRDYEQFF. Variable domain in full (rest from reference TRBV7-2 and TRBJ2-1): GAGVSQSPSNKVTEKGKDVELRCDPISGHTALYWYRQSLGQGLEFLIYFQGNSAPDKSGLPSDRFSAERTGGSVSTLTIQRTQQEDSAVYLCASSHRSRDYEQFFGPGTRLTVL.

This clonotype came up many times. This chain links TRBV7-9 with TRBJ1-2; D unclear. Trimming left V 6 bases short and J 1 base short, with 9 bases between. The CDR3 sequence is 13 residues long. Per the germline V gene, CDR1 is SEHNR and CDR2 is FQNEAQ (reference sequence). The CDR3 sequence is CASRLADNYGYTF. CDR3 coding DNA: TGTGCCAGCAGGCTGGCAGATAACTATGGCTACACCTTC. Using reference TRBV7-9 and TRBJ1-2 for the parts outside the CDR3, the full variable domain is DTGVSQNPRHKITKRGQNVTFRCDPISEHNRLYWYRQTLGQGPEFLTYFQNEAQLEKSRLLSDRFSAERPKGSFSTLEIQRTEQGDSAMYLCASRLADNYGYTFGSGTRLTVV.

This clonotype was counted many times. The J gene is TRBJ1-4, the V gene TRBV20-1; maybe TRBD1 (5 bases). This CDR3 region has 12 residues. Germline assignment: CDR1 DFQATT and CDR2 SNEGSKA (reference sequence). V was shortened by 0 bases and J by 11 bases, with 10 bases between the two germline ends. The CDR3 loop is CSAREGGGKLFF. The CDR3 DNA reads TGCAGTGCTAGAGAGGGGGGAGGGAAACTGTTTTTT.

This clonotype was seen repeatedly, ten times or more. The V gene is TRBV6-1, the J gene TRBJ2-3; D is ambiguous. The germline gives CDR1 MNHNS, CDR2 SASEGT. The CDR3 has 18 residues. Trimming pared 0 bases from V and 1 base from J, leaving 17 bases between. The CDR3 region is CASSEASWELPGTDTQYF. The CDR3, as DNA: TGTGCCAGCAGTGAAGCCTCTTGGGAACTCCCTGGCACAGATACGCAGTATTTT.

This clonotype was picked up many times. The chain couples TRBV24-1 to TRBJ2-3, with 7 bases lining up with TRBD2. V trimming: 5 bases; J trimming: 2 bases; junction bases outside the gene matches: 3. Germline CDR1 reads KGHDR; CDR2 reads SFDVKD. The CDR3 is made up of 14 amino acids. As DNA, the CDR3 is TGTGCCACCAGTGCCGCGGGAGCCACAGATACGCAGTATTTT. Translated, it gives CATSAAGATDTQYF.

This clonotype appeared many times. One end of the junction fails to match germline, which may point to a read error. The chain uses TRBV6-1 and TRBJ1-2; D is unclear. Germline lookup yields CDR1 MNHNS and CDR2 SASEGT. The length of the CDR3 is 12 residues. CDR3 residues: CASSKDDYGYTF. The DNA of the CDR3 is TGCGCCAGCAGTAAGGATGACTATGGCTACACCTTC.